A selection of T cell receptor beta chains follows, all from one sample in a study of T cell changes during pregnancy in multiple sclerosis. Produced via immunoSEQ multiplex PCR; TCRdb's table is partial and in-frame only. The sample has over 50,000 clones, 70% to 90% seen once. The sample was CD4+ T cells from peripheral blood mononuclear cells, taken in the third trimester of pregnancy. These TCRs come from a female donor with multiple sclerosis, enrolled in a pregnancy study. CDR3s include the opening cysteine and the closing phenylalanine or tryptophan. The D gene is left open where the match is weak. Expanded clones get a size class; other rows say once, few or many, or leave the size out.

J | D | V | size | CDR3 | DNA
TRBJ2-5 | TRBD1 | TRBV4-2 | NA | CASSQDRSQGEETQYF | TGTGCCAGCAGCCAAGATCGGTCCCAGGGGGAAGAGACCCAGTACTTC
TRBJ2-7 | NA | TRBV7-2 | NA | CASAGATYEQYF | TGTGCCAGCGCGGGGGCCACCTACGAGCAGTACTTC
TRBJ1-3 | NA | TRBV2 | NA | CASNQDRRSGNTIYF | TGTGCCAGCAATCAGGACAGACGCTCTGGAAACACCATATATTTT
TRBJ2-2 | TRBD1 | TRBV12-5 | NA | CASADRDGNTGELFF | TGTGCTAGTGCTGACAGGGACGGAAACACCGGGGAGCTGTTTTTT
TRBJ2-5 | NA | TRBV2 | NA | CASFLGLQETQYF | TGTGCCAGCTTCTTAGGACTTCAAGAGACCCAGTACTTC
TRBJ2-5 | NA | TRBV12-5 | once | CASGLGGSQKETQYF | TGTGCTAGTGGTTTGGGTGGTTCTCAGAAAGAGACCCAGTACTTC
TRBJ1-1 | NA | TRBV6-4 | NA | CASSDSNGARAFF | TGTGCCAGCAGTGACTCTAATGGGGCGCGAGCTTTCTTT
TRBJ2-7 | NA | TRBV30 | NA | CAWSVGVPTGEQYF | TGTGCCTGGAGTGTAGGGGTACCTACGGGCGAGCAGTACTTC
TRBJ1-1 | NA | TRBV9 | NA | CASSPHGGDTEAFF | TGTGCCAGCAGCCCTCACGGGGGAGACACTGAAGCTTTCTTT
TRBJ2-2 | TRBD2 | TRBV9 | NA | CASSVGAGAANTGELFF | TGTGCCAGCAGCGTAGGAGCGGGAGCCGCGAACACCGGGGAGCTGTTTTTT
TRBJ2-3 | NA | TRBV5-1 | NA | CASRSGTISTDTQYF | TGCGCCAGCAGATCCGGGACAATAAGCACAGATACGCAGTATTTT
TRBJ2-4 | NA | TRBV29-1 | once | CSVVRRENIQYF | TGCAGCGTTGTCCGGAGGGAAAACATTCAGTACTTC
TRBJ1-3 | NA | TRBV6-6 | NA | CASSGSGASSGNTIYF | TGTGCCAGCAGCGGATCTGGGGCTTCCTCTGGAAACACCATATATTTT
TRBJ1-2 | NA | TRBV18 | NA | CASSPLSDGSYGYTF | TGTGCCAGCTCACCACTGTCAGACGGGTCATATGGCTACACCTTC
TRBJ2-7 | NA | TRBV18 | once | CASSPLQGIKAYEQYF | TGTGCCAGCTCACCACTTCAGGGGATCAAGGCCTACGAGCAGTACTTC
TRBJ1-1 | NA | TRBV7-2 | NA | CASSSSWGVSEAFF | TGTGCCAGCAGCTCAAGTTGGGGAGTTTCTGAAGCTTTCTTT
TRBJ1-2 | TRBD1 | TRBV7-9 | NA | CASSLGSGQGSTNYGYTF | TGTGCCAGCAGCTTAGGGTCGGGACAGGGCTCAACTAACTATGGCTACACCTTC
TRBJ1-3 | NA | TRBV19 | NA | CASSMSLGEAGNTIYF | TGTGCCAGTAGCATGAGTCTGGGTGAGGCTGGAAACACCATATATTTT
TRBJ1-6 | NA | TRBV4-2 | NA | CASSHAQGEGDSPLHF | TGTGCCAGCAGCCACGCTCAAGGAGAGGGCGATTCACCCCTCCACTTT
TRBJ2-3 | TRBD1 | TRBV28 | NA | CASSRRTGDTDTQYF | TGTGCCAGCAGTCGAAGGACAGGAGACACAGATACGCAGTATTTT
TRBJ2-2 | TRBD1 | TRBV10-3 | NA | CAISEPQTWDRGAGELFF | TGTGCCATCAGTGAGCCTCAGACTTGGGACAGGGGTGCAGGGGAGCTGTTTTTT
TRBJ2-1 | NA | TRBV19 | few | CASSLGAGPHNEQFF | TGTGCCAGTAGTCTGGGGGCCGGCCCGCACAATGAGCAGTTCTTC
TRBJ2-7 | NA | TRBV5-1 | NA | CASSFRLAYEQYF | TGCGCCAGCAGCTTCAGACTAGCCTACGAGCAGTACTTC
TRBJ1-2 | TRBD1 | TRBV7-9 | once | CASSPGGQGAFYGYTF | TGTGCCAGCAGCCCCGGGGGACAGGGGGCGTTCTATGGCTACACCTTC
TRBJ2-2 | TRBD2 | TRBV5-1 | NA | CASSLVASGAGELFF | TGCGCCAGCAGCTTGGTGGCTAGCGGGGCCGGGGAGCTGTTTTTT
TRBJ2-5 | NA | TRBV11-1 | NA | CASSLTEYQETQYF | TGTGCCAGCAGCTTAACAGAGTACCAAGAGACCCAGTACTTC
TRBJ2-1 | TRBD2 | TRBV5-4 | NA | CASSLVSGRGMYNEQFF | TGTGCCAGCAGCTTGGTCAGCGGGAGGGGTATGTACAATGAGCAGTTCTTC
TRBJ1-2 | NA | TRBV7-7 | NA | CASSPYRGGYTF | TGTGCCAGCAGCCCCTATCGGGGTGGCTACACCTTC